Listed below are T cell receptor beta chains from one sample, sequenced in a study of T-cell reconstitution after alpha-beta-depleted transplantation in children. TCRdb re-analysed the PCR reads in MiXCR, keeping a single row per CDR3 protein. Among 450,000 to 600,000 distinct CDR3 sequences listed, over 9.5% were seen once. The sequences come from PBMCs, collected before TCRalphabeta/CD19-depleted stem cell transplant. Receptors were obtained from a child aged 2-15 years with inherited bone marrow failure, due to receive a stem cell transplant. The CDR3 runs from the conserved cysteine through the conserved F or W. The order of the fields is V gene, D gene, CDR3 length, CDR3 protein. A D gene is named only where the DNA matches it firmly.

>TRBV11-2|-|13
CASSVSTENEQFF
>TRBV6-5|-|14
CASSYNGPPRDGDF
>TRBV7-9|TRBD1|14
CASSTRDRAYGYTF
>TRBV20-1|TRBD2|16
CSAREGSGRGNNEQFF
>TRBV12-3/TRBV12-4|TRBD1|13
CASNTGAYNEQFF
>TRBV15|-|15
CATSRDTYGGSPLHF
>TRBV10-3|-|15
CAISDAGEDNSPLHF
>TRBV19|-|14
CASSSPIHSNEQYF
>TRBV9|-|13
CASSTWSGDEQNF
>TRBV5-1|-|15
CASSLGDTLRYEQYF
>TRBV7-2|TRBD1|15
CASSFTGGGGNTIYF
>TRBV27|TRBD2|15
CASGQTSGSPYEQYF
>TRBV4-2|TRBD1|13
CASSDRGTYEQYF
>TRBV30|TRBD2|16
CAWIRGLAGGRNEQFF
>TRBV20-1|-|15
CSAGSPRALQGPQHF
>TRBV5-1|-|18
CASSWEITGRQLGFEQYF
>TRBV12-3/TRBV12-4|TRBD2|15
CASSLSGGVTGELFF
>TRBV7-9|-|15
CASSFPGAANYGYTF